This is a list of T cell receptor beta chains from one sample in a study of control samples from healthy donors and cancer patients. Repertoires were generated with immunoSEQ multiplex PCR, while TCRdb's copy carries only in-frame clones and drops some. The sample carries about 130,000 clones, more than 85% recorded once. Specimen: PBMCs. The receptor source for this set is a man between 45 and 60 years old with head and neck cancer. The CDR3 runs from the conserved cysteine through the conserved F or W. A D gene is named only where the DNA matches it firmly. The listing skips clone size in some rows; elsewhere it reads once, few, many or a size class.

j_call v_call clone_size d_call cdr3_aa cdr3_nt
TRBJ2-2 TRBV19 NA NA CASSRIETGELFF TGTGCCAGTAGTAGGATAGAGACCGGGGAGCTGTTTTTT
TRBJ1-5 TRBV2 NA NA CASSPPGTFNQPQHF TGTGCCAGCAGCCCACCCGGGACTTTCAATCAGCCCCAGCATTTT
TRBJ1-1 TRBV16 NA NA CASSHSGGRGEAFF TGTGCCAGCAGCCATTCGGGGGGTAGGGGTGAAGCTTTCTTT
TRBJ1-1 TRBV7-2 NA NA CASSLGGLNTEAFF TGTGCCAGCAGCTTAGGAGGGTTGAACACTGAAGCTTTCTTT
TRBJ1-1 TRBV6-6 NA TRBD1 CASSYSYRGLGTEAFF TGTGCCAGCAGTTACTCATACAGGGGTTTGGGCACTGAAGCTTTCTTT
TRBJ2-3 TRBV7-7 NA NA CASSLHPGMSTDTQYF TGTGCCAGCAGCTTACATCCGGGGATGAGCACAGATACGCAGTATTTT
TRBJ2-2 TRBV18 once TRBD1 CASSPQGTAATGELFF TGTGCCAGCTCACCGCAGGGGACAGCTGCAACCGGGGAGCTGTTTTTT
TRBJ2-7 TRBV29-1 NA TRBD1 CSVVGTGGGYEQYF TGCAGCGTTGTTGGGACAGGGGGAGGCTACGAGCAGTACTTC
TRBJ1-3 TRBV5-1 NA NA CASSLATPSSGNTIYF TGCGCCAGCAGCTTGGCGACGCCGAGCTCTGGAAACACCATATATTTT
TRBJ1-1 TRBV6-2/TRBV6-3 NA TRBD1 CASSYRAGGVPEAFF TGTGCCAGCAGTTATAGAGCAGGGGGCGTTCCTGAAGCTTTCTTT